This TCR beta chain was profiled in a study of shared clonotypes between healthy human individuals. Study-wide findings and caveats: Estimated clonotype richness was generally higher in naive than memory subsets.

Germline loops: CDR1 ENHRY, CDR2 SYGVKD. V lost 4 bases, J lost 3 bases, and 9 bases stayed unmatched. The length of the CDR3 is 16 residues. Sequencing used immunoSEQ multiplex PCR; TCRdb keeps in-frame clones, though not all of them. The data contain more than 850,000 clones, roughly 74% of them singletons. A word on this clone: Its target is not known.

Adults of Caucasian background living in Nashville, Tennessee made up all donors. Negatively enriched CD4+ T cells were divided by CD45RA into naive and memory. The chain links TRBV10-3 to TRBJ2-3, with TRBD2 matching over 8 bases. Material for sequencing was memory CD4+ T cells from PBMCs. Subset described: CD45RA-negative fraction. The origin of this receptor is a man aged 18 to 29 in good health. Some clones in this sample may be carry-over from other donors' samples. The CDR3 protein is CAISGERETATDTQYF. In DNA, the CDR3 is TGTGCCATCAGTGGCGAGCGGGAGACGGCTACAGATACGCAGTATTTT.